This T cell receptor beta chain stems from a study of T cells in localized non-small cell lung cancer. The germline gives CDR1 SGHRS, CDR2 YFSETQ. The CDR3 totals 15 residues. Trimming left V 4 bases short and J 0 bases short, with 11 bases between. Study-level points and caveats: Appearances in adjacent lung were noted for a median 57 of the top 100 tumor clones.

Details on this clone: Its matching antigen is unknown.

TCRdb's table, derived via immunoSEQ multiplex PCR, lists solely in-frame clones and lacks some. There are about 59,000 clones in the sample; 91% occur only once, and 15% to 20% lies in the top ten. This receptor was obtained from a man aged 35-75 years with stage I lung adenocarcinoma. Material: peripheral blood, obtained before any cancer treatment. This chain connects TRBV5-1 to TRBJ2-1, with D tentatively TRBD2 (5 bases). The CDR3 sequence is CASSPAGNSYNEQFF. The DNA of the CDR3 is TGCGCCAGCAGCCCGGCCGGGAACTCCTACAATGAGCAGTTCTTC.